The rows below give T cell receptor beta chains drawn from one sample of a study of CD8 T cells in Susac syndrome. TCRdb itself ran the immunoSEQ multiplex PCR reads through MiXCR, one entry per CDR3 protein. The sample holds approximately 160,000 distinct CDR3 sequences, approximately 94% seen once. The sequenced material came from CD4+ T cells from PBMCs. The receptors were sampled from a human donor with Susac syndrome. The CDR3 runs from the conserved cysteine through the conserved F or W. Each record gives: D gene, J gene, V gene, clone size, CDR3 protein. The D gene is left open where the match is weak. Clone size appears in some rows only: once, few, many, or a class for an expanded clone.

D: TRBD1
J: TRBJ2-3
V: TRBV14
size: -
CDR3: CASSPRQGYFDTQYF

D: -
J: TRBJ2-2
V: TRBV19
size: -
CDR3: CASSVGPNTGELFF

D: -
J: TRBJ2-1
V: TRBV6-5
size: -
CDR3: CASSQDYSNEQFF

D: -
J: TRBJ1-2
V: TRBV7-2
size: -
CDR3: CASSFQPLGGYTF

D: -
J: TRBJ1-2
V: TRBV29-1
size: -
CDR3: CSVEDQGNYGYTF

D: -
J: TRBJ2-1
V: TRBV7-8
size: -
CDR3: CASSSGLTAYYNEQFF

D: -
J: TRBJ2-5
V: TRBV29-1
size: once
CDR3: CSVEPRGETQYF

D: TRBD2
J: TRBJ2-3
V: TRBV7-3
size: -
CDR3: CASSPRGSSGGNGAQYF

D: TRBD2
J: TRBJ2-1
V: TRBV20-1
size: -
CDR3: CSAREASGGSSYNEQFF

D: -
J: TRBJ1-1
V: TRBV29-1
size: -
CDR3: CSVVRVANTEAFF

D: -
J: TRBJ2-5
V: TRBV29-1
size: -
CDR3: CSVTVLGETQYF

D: -
J: TRBJ1-1
V: TRBV15
size: -
CDR3: CATSTQSMNTEAFF

D: -
J: TRBJ1-2
V: TRBV29-1
size: -
CDR3: CSVDRLNYGYTF

D: -
J: TRBJ2-5
V: TRBV5-1
size: -
CDR3: CASSGLESETQYF

D: -
J: TRBJ2-5
V: TRBV6-6
size: -
CDR3: CATQDRRHQETQYF

D: -
J: TRBJ1-5
V: TRBV19
size: -
CDR3: CASSSAARGQPQHF

D: -
J: TRBJ2-1
V: TRBV7-8
size: -
CDR3: CASSQPPLPTFSFF

D: TRBD2
J: TRBJ2-3
V: TRBV11-2
size: -
CDR3: CASSLVGDYTDTQYF

D: -
J: TRBJ2-6
V: TRBV11-2
size: -
CDR3: CASLGGGSGANVLTF

D: -
J: TRBJ1-5
V: TRBV19
size: -
CDR3: CASAPGTESQPQHF

D: -
J: TRBJ2-1
V: TRBV23-1
size: -
CDR3: CASSLVGYDNEQFF

D: -
J: TRBJ1-6
V: TRBV18
size: -
CDR3: CASSPSGGGLTLHF

D: TRBD1
J: TRBJ2-5
V: TRBV30
size: -
CDR3: CAAGQGSKETQYF

D: -
J: TRBJ2-1
V: TRBV28
size: few
CDR3: CASSLLYNEQFF

D: -
J: TRBJ1-5
V: TRBV30
size: once
CDR3: CAWSVPAGGGNQPQHF

D: TRBD1
J: TRBJ1-1
V: TRBV4-3
size: -
CDR3: CASSQDRDRATEAFF

D: -
J: TRBJ2-3
V: TRBV29-1
size: -
CDR3: CSVEAGSSTDTQYF

D: -
J: TRBJ2-5
V: TRBV18
size: few
CDR3: CASSPYGETQYF

D: -
J: TRBJ1-5
V: TRBV28
size: -
CDR3: CASSIAEPQHF

D: -
J: TRBJ2-7
V: TRBV7-8
size: -
CDR3: CASSPGGPLSYEQYF